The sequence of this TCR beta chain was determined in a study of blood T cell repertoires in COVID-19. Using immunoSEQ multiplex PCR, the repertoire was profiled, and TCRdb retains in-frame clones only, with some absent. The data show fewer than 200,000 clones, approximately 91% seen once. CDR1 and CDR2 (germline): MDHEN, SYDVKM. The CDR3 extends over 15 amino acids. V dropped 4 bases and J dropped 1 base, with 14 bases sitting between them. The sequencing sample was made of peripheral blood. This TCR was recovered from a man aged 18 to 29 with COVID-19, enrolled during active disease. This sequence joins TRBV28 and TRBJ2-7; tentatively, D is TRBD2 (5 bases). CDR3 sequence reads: CASSSLAKMSYEQYF. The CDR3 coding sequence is TGTGCCAGCAGTTCCTTAGCGAAAATGTCCTACGAGCAGTACTTC.